The 10 T cell receptor beta chains listed next were all sequenced from one sample in a study of blood T cell repertoires in COVID-19. Profiled with immunoSEQ multiplex PCR; TCRdb holds only in-frame clones, not every one. The table includes roughly 150,000 clones, almost 85% detected once. The sample was peripheral blood. All receptors come from a woman older than 75 with COVID-19, enrolled during active disease.

The CDR3 DNA reads as TGTGCCAGCAGCCACAGGGACAGGGGGTTCGGCGGGGAGCTGTTTTTT. Its protein product is CASSHRDRGFGGELFF. The chain links TRBV7-9 to TRBJ2-2, with 11 positions matching TRBD1. From germline, CDR1 is SEHNR and CDR2 FQNEAQ (reference sequence). With 5 bases clipped from V and 7 bases from J, the junction kept 9 bases outside the gene matches. The CDR3 loop spans 16 amino acids.

V gene TRBV10-3 combines with J gene TRBJ1-2; D is perhaps TRBD1 (6 bases). This CDR3 comprises 14 residues. V shed 3 bases and J shed 4 bases, with 12 bases lying between them. Germline loops: CDR1 ENHRY, CDR2 SYGVKD. The CDR3 is CAISDGGPFYGYTF. DNA for the CDR3: TGTGCCATCAGTGACGGGGGGCCCTTCTATGGCTACACCTTC.

The chain recombines TRBV24-1 with TRBJ2-7, with 8 bases lining up with TRBD1. The CDR3 covers 15 residues. Germline-derived CDR1 and CDR2 are KGHDR and SFDVKD. V was clipped by 4 bases and J by 1 base; unmatched bases: 5. DNA for the CDR3: TGTGCCACCAGTGAGGGACAGGTGGGTTCCTACGAGCAGTACTTC. Amino acids: CATSEGQVGSYEQYF.

In its sample, this clone was seen a few times. The V gene is TRBV11-3, the J gene TRBJ2-3, with D possibly being TRBD2 (5 bases). Germline V CDR1 and CDR2: SGHNT, YENEEA. V lost 0 bases and J lost 6, with 16 bases in between. The CDR3 length is 16 residues. Here the CDR3 DNA reads TGTGCCAGCAGCTTAGAAGCCCCGCGGGTCCCCGATACGCAGTATTTT. It translates to CASSLEAPRVPDTQYF.

The rearrangement links TRBV7-3 to TRBJ2-7; D is undetermined. The CDR3 spans 12 residues. From germline, CDR1 is SGHTA and CDR2 FQGTGA. V was pared by 4 bases and J by 7 bases, with 11 bases between. CDR3 nucleotide sequence: TGTGCCAGCAGCTCCCTGAACAGAGAGCAGTACTTC. The encoded protein is CASSSLNREQYF.

The V and J genes are TRBV5-5 and TRBJ2-2; possibly TRBD2 for D (6 bases). This CDR3 comprises 14 residues. V dropped 4 bases and J dropped 8 bases, with 15 bases sitting between them. Per germline, CDR1 SGHKS and CDR2 YYEKEE (reference sequence). CDR3 protein: CASSPTGVSGELFF. The CDR3 nucleotides read TGTGCCAGCAGCCCGACGGGGGTATCGGGGGAGCTGTTTTTT.

The rearrangement links TRBV19 to TRBJ2-5; maybe TRBD2 (7 bases). The V end was cut by 7 bases, the J end by 6 bases, with 15 bases between. CDR3 length: 13 residues. Germline CDR1 reads LNHDA; CDR2 reads SQIVND (reference sequence). In DNA form, the CDR3 reads TGTGCCAGTAAATGGGGGGGCGGGCAGACCCAGTACTTC. It encodes CASKWGGGQTQYF.

This clone was detected only once. The chain combines TRBV5-1 with TRBJ1-1, with 8 bases that match TRBD1. CDR3 length: 14 amino acids. V dropped 6 bases and J dropped 1; count of bases not matched to a gene: 5. Germline-derived CDR1 and CDR2 are SGHRS and YFSETQ. The CDR3 spells CASTRQGPNTEAFF. In DNA form, the CDR3 reads TGCGCCAGCACCCGACAGGGGCCGAACACTGAAGCTTTCTTT. Full variable domain (rest looked up from reference TRBV5-1 and TRBJ1-1): KAGVTQTPRYLIKTRGQQVTLSCSPISGHRSVSWYQQTPGQGLQFLFEYFSETQRNKGNFPGRFSGRQFSNSRSEMNVSTLELGDSALYLCASTRQGPNTEAFFGQGTRLTVV.

The rearrangement uses TRBV2 and TRBJ1-2; weak D call: TRBD1 (6 bases). V lost 5 bases to trimming and J lost 6 bases, with 16 bases between them. The CDR3 sequence is 14 residues long. Per germline, CDR1 SNHLY and CDR2 FYNNEI. The DNA of the CDR3 is TGTGCCAGCAGTTATGCGCGGGGGGCTGATGGCTACACCTTC. It specifies CASSYARGADGYTF.

V gene TRBV18 combines with J gene TRBJ2-7; 8 nucleotides agree with TRBD1. V gave up 4 bases and J gave up 0 bases; unmatched junction bases: 2. Germline V lookup: CDR1 KGHSH, CDR2 LQKENI. This CDR3 spans 14 amino acids. The CDR3 DNA follows: TGTGCCAGCTCACTGACAGGGGCCTCCTACGAGCAGTACTTC. Its protein is CASSLTGASYEQYF.